This TCR beta chain is from a study of CD8 T cells in Susac syndrome. TEMRA cells underwent FACS enrichment and CD8+ and CD4+ T cells underwent negative isolation. It was with random hexamers that roughly 0.45 to 1 ug RNA was reverse transcribed. The method of amplification for TCR beta CDR3 was immunoSEQ multiplex PCR, covering 54 Vbeta and 13 Jbeta. TCRdb recomputed calls from the immunoSEQ multiplex PCR reads with MiXCR, one row per CDR3 protein. The sample lists some 300,000 distinct CDR3 sequences, 89% occurring once. CDR3 size: 14 residues. V lost 0 bases, J lost 4 bases, and 11 bases lay in between. CDR1 SGDLS and CDR2 YYNGEE come from the germline V gene.

The sequencing sample was made of CD8+ T cells from PBMCs. This receptor was taken from a human donor with multiple sclerosis. The chain is built from TRBV9 and TRBJ2-7; TRBD2 might be the D (5 bases). CDR3 nucleotides: TGTGCCAGCAGCGTAGGAGAAGCGGAATACGAGCAGTACTTC. This codes for CASSVGEAEYEQYF.